The T cell receptor (beta chain) described here comes from a study of cytomegalovirus exposure and HLA in healthy donors. General observations from the study: The study dropped some indistinguishable V segments, TRBV6-2 and TRBV6-3 among them. Reports indicated that the classifier achieved high specificity and sensitivity in diagnosing cytomegalovirus status.

This clone was seen only once. Antigen unknown. PCR used 60 Vbeta primers and 13 Jbeta primers. The data were produced by immunoSEQ multiplex PCR, yet TCRdb's version contains in-frame clones alone and is incomplete. The repertoire has approximately 190,000 clones, about 81% of them found once; the top ten carry roughly 0.8%. The junction had 8 bases not matched to a gene; V was cut back by 4 bases and J by 7 bases. The CDR3 covers 14 residues. The V gene's germline CDR1 is SGHTA and CDR2 FQGTGA. The sequence came from a woman between 18 and 30 years old in good health and CMV-seronegative. Material: PBMCs. This chain connects TRBV7-3 to TRBJ2-7, with TRBD1 identical over 9 bases. CDR3 in DNA: TGTGCCAGCAGCTCCGGACAGGGGTCTGTGGAGCAGTACTTC. It specifies CASSSGQGSVEQYF.